One and the same sample provided the 2 T cell receptor beta chains below, sequenced in a study of T cell responses to AZD1222 COVID-19 vaccine. Measured with immunoSEQ multiplex PCR; TCRdb has only the in-frame clones, and not every one. The sample consists of more than 100,000 clones, roughly 87% of them appearing once. Sequencing used peripheral blood, obtained on day 0 of AZD1222 vaccination. These TCRs come from an adult in good health.

V is TRBV5-1 and J is TRBJ1-1; the D is unclear. The germline V gene has CDR1 SGHRS and CDR2 YFSETQ. Trimming cost V 1 base and J 1 base, with 14 bases left between them. This CDR3 has 16 residues. Written as DNA, the CDR3 is TGCGCCAGCAGCTTGAGAAGTCTGACCCAGAACACTGAAGCTTTCTTT. It specifies CASSLRSLTQNTEAFF. Full variable domain (outside the CDR3, taken from reference TRBV5-1 and TRBJ1-1): KAGVTQTPRYLIKTRGQQVTLSCSPISGHRSVSWYQQTPGQGLQFLFEYFSETQRNKGNFPGRFSGRQFSNSRSEMNVSTLELGDSALYLCASSLRSLTQNTEAFFGQGTRLTVV.

J is TRBJ1-4 and V is TRBV6-5; 7 bases are a match to TRBD1. Germline values: CDR1 MNHEY, CDR2 SVGAGI. The CDR3 contains 13 residues. V shed 5 bases, J shed 7 bases, and the junction held 4 bases outside the gene matches. CDR3 amino acids: CASSRQGGEKLFF. In nucleotides, the CDR3 is TGTGCCAGCAGTCGACAGGGTGGTGAAAAACTGTTTTTT.